This T cell receptor beta chain was observed in a study of T cells in Graves' hyperthyroidism and ophthalmopathy. Study-wide results and caveats: The majority of expanded thyroid clonotypes above 0.001 also appeared in blood. Prediction of ophthalmopathy progression came a median 6.5 months pre-onset. The authors' 13 V-J model separated ophthalmopathy from stable hyperthyroidism.

As regards this clonotype: Its target is not known.

It was RNA transcripts that yielded the amplified TCR beta CDR3 regions. Primed by the HTBI set, a first-round RT-PCR was run on the TCR CDR3. TCRdb independently ran MiXCR on the multiplex PCR reads; one entry per CDR3 protein. Seen here are roughly 800,000 distinct CDR3 sequences, over 35% observed once, and the top ten hold approximately 8.7%. Patients aged 18 to 65 had newly diagnosed hyperthyroidism of under 2 months' duration. Germline V gene sequence: CDR1 SGHVS, CDR2 FNYEAQ. The CDR3 runs 14 residues. Trimming cost V 0 bases and J 9 bases; bases outside gene matches: 8. The origin of this receptor is a man younger than 30 with Graves' hyperthyroidism. What was sequenced was blood. The chain combines TRBV7-6 with TRBJ2-7; 7 nucleotides align to TRBD2. The CDR3 spells CASSLASGVEGQYF. DNA of the CDR3: TGTGCCAGCAGCTTAGCCAGCGGGGTAGAGGGGCAGTACTTC.